This entry describes one T cell receptor (beta chain). Produced via immunoSEQ multiplex PCR; TCRdb's table is partial and in-frame only. The sample lists about 160,000 clones; under 95% were seen once. From germline, CDR1 is PRHDT and CDR2 FYEKMQ (reference sequence). V was pared by 9 bases and J by 5 bases, with 11 bases between. This CDR3 has 11 residues. This sample is part of a study of blood T cell repertoires in COVID-19. Study as a whole: COVID-19 samples, acute and convalescent, were from the United States, Italy and Spain. Sources were T cells, B-cell-depleted T cells, or PBMCs; the material itself was cDNA or gDNA.

This sequence joins TRBV13 and TRBJ2-7; the D is unclear. The receptor was derived from a man between 18 and 29 years old with acute or convalescent COVID-19. Sequencing was done on a sample of peripheral blood. CDR3 region: CASGRSDEQYF. The CDR3 coding sequence is TGTGCCAGTGGAAGGAGCGACGAGCAGTACTTC.